This TCR beta chain originates from a study of blood T cell repertoires in COVID-19. Clones were sequenced by immunoSEQ multiplex PCR, and TCRdb holds only the in-frame ones, with some missing. The table has more than 80,000 clones, around 90% seen once. Germline V lookup: CDR1 SGHDT, CDR2 YYEEEE. The CDR3 totals 16 residues. The V end was cut by 0 bases, the J end by 7 bases, with 16 bases between. The chain recombines TRBV5-6 with TRBJ2-2, with D tentatively TRBD1 (5 bases). Sequencing used peripheral blood. The origin of this receptor is a human donor with active COVID-19. The donor label of this sample is uncertain. CDR3 nucleotide sequence: TGTGCCAGCAGCTTGGGGCCGGACATACGAGACGGGGAGCTGTTTTTT. Translation: CASSLGPDIRDGELFF. Combining the CDR3 with reference TRBV5-6 and TRBJ2-2 gives the whole variable domain DAGVTQSPTHLIKTRGQQVTLRCSPKSGHDTVSWYQQALGQGPQFIFQYYEEEERQRGNFPDRFSGHQFPNYSSELNVNALLLGDSALYLCASSLGPDIRDGELFFGEGSRLTVL.